Relative to its sample, the clone carrying this TCR beta chain is medium-sized. What it recognizes is unknown. The CDR3 length is 14 residues. The V end was cut by 3 bases, the J end by 4 bases, with 9 bases between. Germline V gene sequence: CDR1 ENHRY, CDR2 SYGVKD. The sample comes from a study of persistence of HIV-infected CD4 T cells. Study summary: Isolated cells were CMV- and HIV-1 Gag-responding CD4+ T cells. General study points: TCRbeta richness was lower in CMV- and Gag-responding cells than in anti-CD3/anti-CD28-responding cells. Degenerate expanded CDR3beta sequences were enriched among CMV- and Gag-responding cells. TCR analyses could not target the rare provirus-carrying CMV-responding cells.

The immunoSEQ assay was version 4, run in survey mode. Profiled with immunoSEQ multiplex PCR; TCRdb holds only in-frame clones, not every one. Of roughly 35,000 clones in the sample, approximately 84% are singletons; the top ten hold 1.5% to 2%. Cells were stimulated with CMV-infected fibroblast lysates at 8 to 10 ug/mL. CD40L/CD69 double-negative CD45RO-high memory CD4+ T cells were collected. This chain links TRBV10-3 with TRBJ2-2; unclear D gene. The sequence was obtained from an adult man with HIV who was CMV-seropositive. The material was CD4+ T cells sorted from PBMCs after roughly 18-hour stimulation, obtained from a patient who received antiretroviral therapy. The CDR3 DNA reads TGTGCCATCAGTGAAAGGAGCCCCACCGGGGAGCTGTTTTTT. Amino acids: CAISERSPTGELFF.